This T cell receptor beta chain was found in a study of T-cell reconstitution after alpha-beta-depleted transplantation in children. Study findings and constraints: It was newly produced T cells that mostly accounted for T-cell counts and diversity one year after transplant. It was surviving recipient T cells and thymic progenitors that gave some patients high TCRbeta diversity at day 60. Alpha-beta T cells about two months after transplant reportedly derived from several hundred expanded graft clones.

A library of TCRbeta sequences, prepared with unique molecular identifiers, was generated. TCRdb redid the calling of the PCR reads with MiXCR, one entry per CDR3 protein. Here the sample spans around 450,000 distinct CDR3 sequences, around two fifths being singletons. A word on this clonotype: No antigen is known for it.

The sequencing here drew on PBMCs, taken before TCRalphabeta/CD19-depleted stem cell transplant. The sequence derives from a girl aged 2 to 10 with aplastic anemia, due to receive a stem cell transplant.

CDR3 sequence: CASSLAAGGQETQYF. Here the CDR3 DNA reads TGTGCCAGCAGCTTGGCAGCGGGGGGACAAGAGACCCAGTACTTC. The chain has TRBV7-2 and TRBJ2-5; 9 nucleotides line up with TRBD2. The CDR3 is 15 amino acids. The junction had 4 bases not matched to a gene; V was cut back by 3 bases and J by 2 bases. Germline CDR1 reads SGHTA; CDR2 reads FQGNSA. Variable domain in full (rest from reference TRBV7-2 and TRBJ2-5): GAGVSQSPSNKVTEKGKDVELRCDPISGHTALYWYRQSLGQGLEFLIYFQGNSAPDKSGLPSDRFSAERTGGSVSTLTIQRTQQEDSAVYLCASSLAAGGQETQYFGPGTRLLVL.